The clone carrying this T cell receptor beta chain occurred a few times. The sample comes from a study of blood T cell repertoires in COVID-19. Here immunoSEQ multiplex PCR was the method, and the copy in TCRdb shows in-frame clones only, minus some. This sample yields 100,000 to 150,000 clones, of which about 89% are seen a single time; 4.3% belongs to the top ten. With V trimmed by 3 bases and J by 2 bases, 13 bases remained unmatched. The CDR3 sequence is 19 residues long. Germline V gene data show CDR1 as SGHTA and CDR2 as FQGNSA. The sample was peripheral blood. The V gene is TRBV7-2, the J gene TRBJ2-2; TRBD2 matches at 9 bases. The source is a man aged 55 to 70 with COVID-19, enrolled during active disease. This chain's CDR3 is CASSLARVRGGINTGELFF. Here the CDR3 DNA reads TGTGCCAGCAGCTTGGCCCGAGTGCGGGGGGGCATAAACACCGGGGAGCTGTTTTTT.